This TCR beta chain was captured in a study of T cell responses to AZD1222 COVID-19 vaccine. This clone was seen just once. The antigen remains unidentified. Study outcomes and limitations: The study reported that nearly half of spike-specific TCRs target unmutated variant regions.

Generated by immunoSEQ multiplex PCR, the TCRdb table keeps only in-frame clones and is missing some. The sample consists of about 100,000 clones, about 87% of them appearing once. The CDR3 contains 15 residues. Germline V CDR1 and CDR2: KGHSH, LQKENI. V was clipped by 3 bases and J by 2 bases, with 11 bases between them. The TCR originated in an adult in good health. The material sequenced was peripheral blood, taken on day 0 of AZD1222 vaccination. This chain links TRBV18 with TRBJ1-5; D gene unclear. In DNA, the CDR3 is TGTGCCAGCTCACCCGACGGAGGGCGCAATCAGCCCCAGCATTTT. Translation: CASSPDGGRNQPQHF.